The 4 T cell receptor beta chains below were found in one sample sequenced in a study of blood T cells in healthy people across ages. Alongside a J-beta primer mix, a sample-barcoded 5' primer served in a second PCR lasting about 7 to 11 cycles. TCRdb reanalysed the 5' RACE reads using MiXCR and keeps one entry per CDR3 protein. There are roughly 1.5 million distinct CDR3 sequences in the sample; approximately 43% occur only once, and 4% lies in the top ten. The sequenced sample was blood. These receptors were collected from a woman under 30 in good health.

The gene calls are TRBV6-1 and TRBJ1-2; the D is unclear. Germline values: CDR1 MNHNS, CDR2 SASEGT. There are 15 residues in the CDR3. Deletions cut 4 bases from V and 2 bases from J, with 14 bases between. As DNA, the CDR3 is TGTGCCAGCAGTGTCCTGTCGAGTGTGAACTATGGCTACACCTTC. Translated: CASSVLSSVNYGYTF.

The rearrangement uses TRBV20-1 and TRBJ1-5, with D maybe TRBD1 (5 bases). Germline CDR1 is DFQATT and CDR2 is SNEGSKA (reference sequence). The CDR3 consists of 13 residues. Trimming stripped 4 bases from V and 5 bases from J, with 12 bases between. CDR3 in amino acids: CSAIMGTDQPQHF. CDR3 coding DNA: TGCAGTGCTATTATGGGGACTGATCAGCCCCAGCATTTT.

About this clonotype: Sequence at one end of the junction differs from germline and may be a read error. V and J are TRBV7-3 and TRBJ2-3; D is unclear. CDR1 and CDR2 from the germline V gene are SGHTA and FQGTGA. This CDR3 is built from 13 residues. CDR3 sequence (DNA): TGTGCCAGCAGCGTAACGATTGGAGATACGCAGTATTTT. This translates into CASSVTIGDTQYF. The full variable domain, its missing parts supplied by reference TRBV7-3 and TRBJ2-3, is GAGVSQTPSNKVTEKGKYVELRCDPISGHTALYWYRQSLGQGPEFLIYFQGTGAADDSGLPNDRFFAVRPEGSVSTLKIQRTERGDSAVYLCASSVTIGDTQYFGPGTRLTVL.

This chain's CDR3 is CASAVGVSGETQYF. The CDR3 bases are TGTGCCAGCGCGGTGGGGGTTAGCGGAGAGACCCAGTACTTC. This chain uses TRBV6-5 with TRBJ2-5; a possible D gene is TRBD2 (6 bases). Germline CDR1 and CDR2: MNHEY and SVGAGI. CDR3 length: 14 amino acids. Between the trimmed V and J ends, which lost 8 bases and 4 bases, there was a span of 17 bases.